This TCR beta chain was profiled in a study of T-cell memory formation after mild COVID-19. Study outcomes and limitations: Balance between CD4 and CD8 was seen in clones contracting day 15 to 85, and a CD4+ lean was seen in later expanders. Mainly CM and EM harbored the contracting CD4+ clones; mainly EMRA harbored the CD8+ ones. A second wave of clones peaked on day 37, and their SARS-CoV-2 specificity went unconfirmed.

Sample barcodes and UMIs were carried by the TCR alpha and TCR beta cDNA libraries that 5'RACE generated with constant-segment primers. TCRdb processed the 5' RACE reads anew with MiXCR; each CDR3 protein has one entry. Counted here are under 300,000 distinct CDR3 sequences, 8.5% to 9.5% occurring once; the ten biggest clones make up more than 20%. The CDR3 runs 15 residues. After removal of 1 base from V and 1 base from J, the junction contained 5 bases not matched to a gene. Germline V gives CDR1 GTSNPN, CDR2 SVGIG (reference sequence). This clonotype has just a few counts. Its antigen is not identified.

The V and J genes are TRBV30 and TRBJ2-5; TRBD2 matches 8 bases. Sequenced sample: PBMCs or a T cell subset sorted from them (not recorded which). The sequence came from a man between 18 and 35 years old who had mild COVID-19 (a few samples of this study predate the infection). Cell type and time point are not known. CDR3 in amino acids: CAWSAGAGVQETQYF. CDR3 sequence (DNA): TGTGCCTGGAGTGCTGGAGCGGGGGTCCAAGAGACCCAGTACTTC.